This TCR beta chain was sequenced in a study of cytomegalovirus exposure and HLA in healthy donors. Study-wide findings and caveats: Presence/absence analyses assumed roughly uniform sequencing depth across donors. Upon later analysis, TCR association rates were observed to vary by HLA locus, being highest for DRB1 and lowest for HLA-C.

Primers included in the PCR were 60 Vbeta and 13 Jbeta primers. Clones were read by immunoSEQ multiplex PCR, and TCRdb kept only the in-frame ones, dropping some. The sample lists 150,000 to 200,000 clones; about 80% were seen once. For this clone: Its antigen is unidentified.

Trimming removed 1 base at V and 0 bases at J, with 19 bases between. CDR3 size: 19 residues. The germline gives CDR1 MGHRA, CDR2 YSYEKL. Sequences were obtained from PBMCs. The V and J genes are TRBV4-1 and TRBJ2-4, with D possibly TRBD1 on 6 matching bases. This TCR was sampled from a woman aged 18-29 years in good health and CMV-seropositive. The CDR3 sequence: CASSQAKPGTTLAKNIQYF. CDR3 bases: TGCGCCAGCAGCCAAGCAAAACCCGGGACAACGCTAGCCAAAAACATTCAGTACTTC.